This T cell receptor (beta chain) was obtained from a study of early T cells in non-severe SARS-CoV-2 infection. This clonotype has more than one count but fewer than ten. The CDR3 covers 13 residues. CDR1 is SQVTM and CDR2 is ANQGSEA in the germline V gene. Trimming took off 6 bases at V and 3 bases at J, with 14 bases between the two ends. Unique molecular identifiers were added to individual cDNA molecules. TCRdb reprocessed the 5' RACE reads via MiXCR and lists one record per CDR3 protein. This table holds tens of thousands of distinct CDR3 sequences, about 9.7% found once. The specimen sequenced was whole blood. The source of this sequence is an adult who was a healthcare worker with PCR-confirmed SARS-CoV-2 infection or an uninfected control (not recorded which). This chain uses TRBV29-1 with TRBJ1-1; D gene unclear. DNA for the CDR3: TGCAGCGTCTGCAGAATGGGATACACTGAAGCTTTCTTT. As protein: CSVCRMGYTEAFF.